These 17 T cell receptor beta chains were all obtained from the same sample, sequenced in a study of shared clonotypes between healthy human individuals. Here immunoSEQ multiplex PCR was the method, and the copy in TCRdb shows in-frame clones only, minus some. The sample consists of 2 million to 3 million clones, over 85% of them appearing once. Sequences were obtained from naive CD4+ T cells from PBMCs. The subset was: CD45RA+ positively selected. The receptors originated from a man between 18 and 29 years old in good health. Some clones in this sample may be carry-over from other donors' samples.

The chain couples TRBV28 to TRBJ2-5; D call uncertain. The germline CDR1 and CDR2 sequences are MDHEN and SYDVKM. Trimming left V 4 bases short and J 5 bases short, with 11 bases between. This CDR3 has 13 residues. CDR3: CASSYSTPETQYF. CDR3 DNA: TGTGCCAGCAGTTATTCCACCCCGGAGACCCAGTACTTC.

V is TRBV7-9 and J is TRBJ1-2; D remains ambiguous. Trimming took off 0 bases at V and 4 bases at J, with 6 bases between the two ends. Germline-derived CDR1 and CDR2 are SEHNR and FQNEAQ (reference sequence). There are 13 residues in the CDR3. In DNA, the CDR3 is TGTGCCAGCAGCTTAGCGGAACCCTATGGCTACACCTTC. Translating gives CASSLAEPYGYTF.

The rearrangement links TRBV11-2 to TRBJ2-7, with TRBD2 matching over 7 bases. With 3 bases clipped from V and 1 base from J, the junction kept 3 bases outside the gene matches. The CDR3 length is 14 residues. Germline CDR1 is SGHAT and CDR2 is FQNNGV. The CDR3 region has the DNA TGTGCCAGCAGCTTCGGGGGGAAGTCCTACGAGCAGTACTTC. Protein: CASSFGGKSYEQYF.

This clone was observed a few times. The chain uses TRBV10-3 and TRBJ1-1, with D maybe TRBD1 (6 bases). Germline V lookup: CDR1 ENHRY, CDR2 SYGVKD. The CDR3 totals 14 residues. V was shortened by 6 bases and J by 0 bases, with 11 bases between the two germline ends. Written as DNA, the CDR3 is TGTGCCATCAGGGAACAGGGCTTGAACACTGAAGCTTTCTTT. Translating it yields CAIREQGLNTEAFF.

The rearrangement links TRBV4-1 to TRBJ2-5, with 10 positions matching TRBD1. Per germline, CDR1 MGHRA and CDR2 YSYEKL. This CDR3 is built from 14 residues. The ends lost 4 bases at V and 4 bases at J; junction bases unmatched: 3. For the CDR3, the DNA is TGCGCCAGCAGCCCGACAGGGGGCGGAGAGACCCAGTACTTC. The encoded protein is CASSPTGGGETQYF.

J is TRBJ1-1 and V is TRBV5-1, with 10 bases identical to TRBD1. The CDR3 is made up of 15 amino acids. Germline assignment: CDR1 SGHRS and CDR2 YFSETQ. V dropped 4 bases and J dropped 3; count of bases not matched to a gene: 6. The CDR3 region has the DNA TGCGCCAGCAGCCCTTACGGACAGGGGGACACTGAAGCTTTCTTT. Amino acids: CASSPYGQGDTEAFF.

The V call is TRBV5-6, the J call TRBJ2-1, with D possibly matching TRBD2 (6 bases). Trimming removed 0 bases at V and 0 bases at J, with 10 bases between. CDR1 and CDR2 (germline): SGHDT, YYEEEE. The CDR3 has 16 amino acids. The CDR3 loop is CASSLDRGSSYNEQFF. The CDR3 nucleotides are TGTGCCAGCAGCTTGGACCGGGGGAGCTCCTACAATGAGCAGTTCTTC.

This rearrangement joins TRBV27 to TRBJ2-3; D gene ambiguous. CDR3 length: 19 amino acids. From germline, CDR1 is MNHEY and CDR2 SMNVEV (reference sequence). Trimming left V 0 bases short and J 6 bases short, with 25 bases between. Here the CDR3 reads CASSLSAPLSTVRRDTQYF. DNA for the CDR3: TGTGCCAGCAGTTTATCGGCTCCCCTTTCCACGGTTCGTAGGGATACGCAGTATTTT.

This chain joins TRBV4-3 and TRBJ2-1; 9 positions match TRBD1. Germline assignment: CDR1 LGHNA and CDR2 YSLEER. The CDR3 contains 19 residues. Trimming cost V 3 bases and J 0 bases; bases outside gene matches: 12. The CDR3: CASSHLKEGTGSSYNEQFF. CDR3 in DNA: TGCGCCAGCAGCCATCTTAAGGAAGGGACAGGGAGCTCCTACAATGAGCAGTTCTTC.

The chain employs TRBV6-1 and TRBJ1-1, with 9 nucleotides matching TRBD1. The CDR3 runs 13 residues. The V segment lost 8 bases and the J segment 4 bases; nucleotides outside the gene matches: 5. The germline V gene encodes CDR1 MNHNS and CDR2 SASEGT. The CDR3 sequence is CASSGQGPTEAFF. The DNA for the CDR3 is TGTGCCAGCTCGGGACAGGGACCCACTGAAGCTTTCTTT.

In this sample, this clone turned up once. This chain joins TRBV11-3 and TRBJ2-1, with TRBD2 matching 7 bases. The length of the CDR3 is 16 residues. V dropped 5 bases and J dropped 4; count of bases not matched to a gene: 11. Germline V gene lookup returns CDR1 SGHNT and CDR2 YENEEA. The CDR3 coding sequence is TGTGCCAGCAGCCCCCGTGGTAGCGGGCCTTACAATGAGCAGTTCTTC. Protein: CASSPRGSGPYNEQFF.

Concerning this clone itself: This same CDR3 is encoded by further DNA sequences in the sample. The CDR3 bases are TGTGCCAGCAGCTCGGGACGGCCCTACGAGCAGTACTTC. Translating gives CASSSGRPYEQYF. The chain couples TRBV5-6 to TRBJ2-7; D may be TRBD1 or TRBD2 (5 bases each). The V and J ends lost 3 bases and 2 bases respectively, with 9 bases between them. The CDR3 totals 13 residues. Per germline, CDR1 SGHDT and CDR2 YYEEEE.

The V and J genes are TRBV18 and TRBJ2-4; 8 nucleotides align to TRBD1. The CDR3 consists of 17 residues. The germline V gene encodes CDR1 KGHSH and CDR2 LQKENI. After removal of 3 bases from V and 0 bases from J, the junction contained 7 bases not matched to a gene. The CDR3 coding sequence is TGTGCCAGCTCACCGCTCCAGGGGGCGGTAGCCAAAAACATTCAGTACTTC. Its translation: CASSPLQGAVAKNIQYF.

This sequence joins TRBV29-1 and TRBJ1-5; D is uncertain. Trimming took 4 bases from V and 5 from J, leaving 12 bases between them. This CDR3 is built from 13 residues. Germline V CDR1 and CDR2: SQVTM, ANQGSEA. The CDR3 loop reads CSVAQSKDQPQHF. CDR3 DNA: TGCAGCGTTGCGCAGTCTAAGGATCAGCCCCAGCATTTT.

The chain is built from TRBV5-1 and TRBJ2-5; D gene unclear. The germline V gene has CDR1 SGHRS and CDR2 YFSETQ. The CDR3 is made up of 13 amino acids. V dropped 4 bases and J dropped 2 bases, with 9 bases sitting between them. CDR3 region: CASSPPQQETQYF. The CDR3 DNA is TGCGCCAGCAGCCCCCCCCAGCAAGAGACCCAGTACTTC.

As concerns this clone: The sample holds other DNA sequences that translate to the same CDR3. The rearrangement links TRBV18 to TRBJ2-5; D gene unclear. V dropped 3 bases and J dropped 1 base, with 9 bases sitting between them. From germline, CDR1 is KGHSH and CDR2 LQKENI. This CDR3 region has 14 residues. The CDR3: CASSPGSPQETQYF. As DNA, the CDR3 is TGTGCCAGCTCACCGGGGTCCCCCCAAGAGACCCAGTACTTC.

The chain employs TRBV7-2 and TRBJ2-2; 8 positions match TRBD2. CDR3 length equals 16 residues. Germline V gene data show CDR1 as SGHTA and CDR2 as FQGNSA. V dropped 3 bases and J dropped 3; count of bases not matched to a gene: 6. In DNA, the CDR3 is TGTGCCAGCAGCTTGATAGCGGGGTTCGACACCGGGGAGCTGTTTTTT. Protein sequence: CASSLIAGFDTGELFF.